The present TCR beta chain was sequenced within a study of graft-versus-host responses after intestinal transplantation. On the study more broadly: Multivisceral, liver-intestinal, or isolated intestinal grafts were transplanted into recipients.

With regard to this clone: Its antigen is not identified. At one end the junction does not follow the germline gene, possibly because of a read error.

Looked up from germline, CDR1 is SGHNT and CDR2 is YENEEA. The CDR3 length is 13 residues. Notes on the study in general: Allografts carried high graft-versus-host to host-versus-graft clonal ratios in patients having graft-donor T cell macrochimerism.

Profiling relied on immunoSEQ multiplex PCR, and the TCRdb table lists in-frame clones only, not all of them. This sample carries tens of thousands of clones, approximately 92% of them seen once, and the ten largest clones take 0.45% to 0.6%. The sequence was collected from a human donor who received an intestinal transplant. The sequencing used unstimulated CD8+ T cells sorted from spleen or lymph node cells, collected before intestinal transplant. The chain couples TRBV11-3 to TRBJ1-4; D is undetermined. CDR3 DNA sequence: TGTGCCAGCAGCTTAGAGCCTACCCCTCGGGTGGGTTTT. It specifies CASSLEPTPRVGF.